What follows describes a single TCR beta chain. These data are taken from a study of human CD8 memory T cell subsets. Looked up from germline, CDR1 is MNHNY and CDR2 is SVGAGI (reference sequence). This CDR3 is built from 15 residues. The CCR7+ PD-1- TIGIT- phenotype marked stem-like memory CD8+ T cells (TSTEM). The PBMC were obtained by density gradient separation from buffy coats of healthy donors. Investigators built TCR beta libraries using UMI-labeled 5' RACE. TCRdb re-analyzed the 5' RACE reads; it lists each CDR3 protein once, without DNA. The table for this sample gives roughly 7,000 distinct CDR3 sequences.

Sequencing was performed on CD8+ stem-like memory T cells (TSCM and TCM) sorted from PBMCs. Subset indicated: stem-like memory CD8 T cells (TSTEM), CCR7+ PD-1- TIGIT-. This chain links TRBV6-6 with TRBJ1-2; checking the TCRdb D call of TRBD1 is not possible without DNA. This clonotype originated in a human donor in good health. CDR3 sequence: CASSETGTPDLGYTF.